What follows are 21 T cell receptor beta chains derived from one specimen sequenced in a study of T cell responses to AZD1222 COVID-19 vaccine. Method: immunoSEQ multiplex PCR; TCRdb's copy keeps in-frame clones and lacks some. The sample lists more than 95,000 clones, approximately 90% occurring once. Sequenced here: peripheral blood, sampled on day 0 of AZD1222 vaccination. The receptors shown here come from an adult in good health.

V usage is TRBV29-1 and J usage is TRBJ1-1; D ambiguous. This CDR3 has 13 residues. V lost 1 base and J 0 bases, leaving 6 bases between the germline ends. Germline lookup yields CDR1 SQVTM and CDR2 ANQGSEA. CDR3 sequence: CSVEGQLNTEAFF. CDR3 nucleotide sequence: TGCAGCGTTGAAGGTCAGCTGAACACTGAAGCTTTCTTT. Full variable domain (rest looked up from reference TRBV29-1 and TRBJ1-1): SAVISQKPSRDICQRGTSLTIQCQVDSQVTMMFWYRQQPGQSLTLIATANQGSEATYESGFVIDKFPISRPNLTFSTLTVSNMSPEDSSIYLCSVEGQLNTEAFFGQGTRLTVV.

The chain has TRBV20-1 and TRBJ2-1, with D unresolved. Trimming took 5 bases from V and 7 from J, leaving 6 bases between them. The CDR3 has 10 residues. Germline V gene sequence: CDR1 DFQATT, CDR2 SNEGSKA (reference sequence). The CDR3 sequence: CSAPQNEQFF. The CDR3 DNA sequence: TGCAGTGCTCCCCAAAATGAGCAGTTCTTC.

The V call is TRBV18, the J call TRBJ2-3; maybe TRBD2 (5 bases). The V end lost 3 bases, the J end lost 0 bases, and 10 bases lay between the germline ends. The CDR3 runs to 15 residues. Germline V gives CDR1 KGHSH, CDR2 LQKENI. For the CDR3, the DNA is TGTGCCAGCTCACCCCTAGCAGCTAGCACAGATACGCAGTATTTT. It is translated as CASSPLAASTDTQYF.

The chain joins TRBV4-2 to TRBJ2-7, with a possible D match to TRBD2 (6 bases). V lost 0 bases and J lost 3, with 9 bases in between. This CDR3 is 14 amino acids long. Germline V gene data show CDR1 as LGHNA and CDR2 as YNFKEQ. CDR3 protein: CASSQERGLYEQYF. The CDR3 nucleotides are TGTGCCAGCAGCCAAGAGCGGGGACTCTACGAGCAGTACTTC.

V usage is TRBV6-6 and J usage is TRBJ2-3; possibly TRBD1 or TRBD2 for D (5 bases each). Germline V gene sequence: CDR1 MNHNY, CDR2 SVGAGI (reference sequence). Trimming took off 11 bases at V and 2 bases at J, with 17 bases between the two ends. The length of the CDR3 is 14 residues. The CDR3: CALAQGVSTDTQYF. The CDR3 bases are TGTGCCCTGGCCCAGGGAGTATCCACAGATACGCAGTATTTT.

This chain joins TRBV27 and TRBJ1-6; D remains ambiguous. V was cut by 2 bases and J by 9 bases, with 5 bases left in between. CDR3 size: 12 residues. Germline V gives CDR1 MNHEY, CDR2 SMNVEV (reference sequence). Here the CDR3 DNA reads TGTGCCAGCAGTTTAGGGGTTTCACCCCTCCACTTT. It yields the protein CASSLGVSPLHF.

V gene TRBV6-4 combines with J gene TRBJ2-6; D call uncertain. CDR3 length: 15 residues. The germline CDR1 and CDR2 sequences are MRHNA and SNTAGT. V was trimmed by 5 bases and J by 4 bases, leaving 12 bases between them. This CDR3 is CASSSDLGGANVLTF. CDR3 coding DNA: TGTGCCAGCAGTTCCGACCTGGGGGGGGCCAACGTCCTGACTTTC.

The chain couples TRBV3-1 (or the pseudogene TRBV3-2) to TRBJ2-5; 10 nucleotides match TRBD2. V was pared by 5 bases and J by 2 bases, with 8 bases of the junction left unmatched. This CDR3 has 16 residues. Germline values: CDR1 LGHDT, CDR2 YNNKEL (reference sequence). The CDR3 DNA is TGTGCCAGCAGCACCGGACTAGCGGCGAAACAAGAGACCCAGTACTTC. It codes for CASSTGLAAKQETQYF.

This clone appeared a few times. The CDR3 DNA reads TGTGCCAGCACCAAAATCCCTGGGCTAGCGGGGTCCAATGAGCAGTTCTTC. Its protein product is CASTKIPGLAGSNEQFF. V gene TRBV13 combines with J gene TRBJ2-1, with TRBD2 matching over 9 bases. This CDR3 is 17 amino acids long. V dropped 7 bases and J dropped 6; count of bases not matched to a gene: 16. Germline V gene lookup returns CDR1 PRHDT and CDR2 FYEKMQ (reference sequence).

This sequence joins TRBV6-5 and TRBJ2-1; 10 bases are shared with TRBD2. The ends lost 6 bases at V and 9 bases at J; junction bases unmatched: 8. Looked up from germline, CDR1 is MNHEY and CDR2 is SVGAGI. There are 14 residues in the CDR3. The CDR3 region is CASRRLAGGGEQFF. For the CDR3, the DNA is TGTGCCAGCAGGAGGTTAGCGGGGGGTGGTGAGCAGTTCTTC.

The CDR3 DNA is TGTGCCAGCAGCCCCGAGGGGGCGGGAGGGGCTGAGCAGTTCTTC. Protein: CASSPEGAGGAEQFF. The chain couples TRBV2 to TRBJ2-1; 9 bases fit TRBD2. Looked up from germline, CDR1 is SNHLY and CDR2 is FYNNEI. The CDR3 totals 15 residues. J gave up 9 bases and V 6 bases, and 12 bases lay outside the gene matches.

The V and J genes are TRBV19 and TRBJ2-7, with unresolved D. The V end was cut by 5 bases, the J end by 4 bases, with 6 bases between. The CDR3 is 11 residues long. Germline assignment: CDR1 LNHDA and CDR2 SQIVND (reference sequence). The CDR3 region has the DNA TGTGCCAGTAGTTCTCTTTACGAGCAGTACTTC. As protein: CASSSLYEQYF.

The rearrangement uses TRBV30 and TRBJ1-1; D call uncertain. The V and J ends lost 0 bases and 4 bases respectively, with 12 bases between them. This CDR3 region has 14 residues. Germline V gives CDR1 GTSNPN, CDR2 SVGIG (reference sequence). In DNA, the CDR3 is TGTGCCTGGAGTGTAGGAGGGTCGAGCACTGAAGCTTTCTTT. Its protein product is CAWSVGGSSTEAFF.

The V gene is TRBV12-3 or TRBV12-4, the J gene TRBJ2-3; D remains ambiguous. There are 12 residues in the CDR3. V was trimmed by 3 bases and J by 7 bases, leaving 8 bases between them. CDR3 nucleotide sequence: TGTGCCAGCAGTTTGTCGGAGTATACGCAGTATTTT. Its protein product is CASSLSEYTQYF.

The V gene is TRBV7-3, the J gene TRBJ1-2, with D uncertain. The CDR3 extends over 13 amino acids. Germline loops: CDR1 SGHTA, CDR2 FQGTGA. Trimming took off 3 bases at V and 3 bases at J, with 8 bases between the two ends. This CDR3 reads CASSFGPDYGYTF. DNA for the CDR3: TGTGCCAGCAGCTTTGGTCCGGACTATGGCTACACCTTC.

V and J are TRBV5-5 and TRBJ1-1, with a weak D call TRBD1 (5 bases). Germline CDR1 and CDR2: SGHKS and YYEKEE (reference sequence). The CDR3 extends over 14 amino acids. Trimming stripped 4 bases from V and 3 bases from J, with 13 bases between. The CDR3: CASSPPGRDTEAFF. The DNA of the CDR3 is TGTGCCAGCAGCCCCCCGGGGCGGGACACTGAAGCTTTCTTT.

The chain uses TRBV5-4 and TRBJ2-5, with 10 bases identical to TRBD1. V shed 4 bases and J 5 bases; nucleotides not matched to a gene: 5. The germline gives CDR1 SGHNT, CDR2 YYREEE (reference sequence). This CDR3 region has 14 residues. The CDR3 nucleotides are TGTGCCAGCAGCCGACAGGGGGCCGGGGAGACCCAGTACTTC. This sequence encodes CASSRQGAGETQYF.

This chain uses TRBV28 with TRBJ2-1; 8 bases are shared with TRBD2. The germline gives CDR1 MDHEN, CDR2 SYDVKM. The CDR3 length is 16 residues. Trimming cost V 4 bases and J 3 bases; bases outside gene matches: 8. This chain's CDR3 is CASSSAGAGDYNEQFF. In DNA form, the CDR3 reads TGTGCCAGCAGTTCAGCGGGAGCTGGGGACTACAATGAGCAGTTCTTC.

The genes are TRBV27 and TRBJ1-5; possible D gene TRBD1, 6 bases. V was clipped by 5 bases and J by 5 bases, with 10 bases between them. Germline-derived CDR1 and CDR2 are MNHEY and SMNVEV (reference sequence). This CDR3 contains 13 residues. CDR3 loop: CASSIQGYQPQHF. CDR3 nucleotides: TGTGCCAGCAGTATACAGGGTTATCAGCCCCAGCATTTT.

This rearrangement joins TRBV29-1 to TRBJ1-3; D might be TRBD1 (5 bases). The germline V and J ends were trimmed by 1 base and 0 bases, with 13 bases remaining between them. Germline V gives CDR1 SQVTM, CDR2 ANQGSEA. CDR3 length: 16 amino acids. In DNA, the CDR3 is TGCAGCGTTGAAGTCCCCTCCGGGGGCTCTGGAAACACCATATATTTT. The encoded protein is CSVEVPSGGSGNTIYF. Combining the CDR3 with reference TRBV29-1 and TRBJ1-3 gives the whole variable domain SAVISQKPSRDICQRGTSLTIQCQVDSQVTMMFWYRQQPGQSLTLIATANQGSEATYESGFVIDKFPISRPNLTFSTLTVSNMSPEDSSIYLCSVEVPSGGSGNTIYFGEGSWLTVV.

This chain links TRBV4-3 with TRBJ2-1, with D perhaps matching TRBD1 or TRBD2 (5 bases each). V was cut by 6 bases and J by 10 bases, with 16 bases left in between. This CDR3 spans 13 amino acids. Germline V gives CDR1 LGHNA, CDR2 YSLEER. The CDR3, as DNA: TGCGCCAGCAGTTCGGTCGAGGGGCTCGAGCAGTTCTTC. This encodes CASSSVEGLEQFF.